The rows below give T cell receptor beta chains drawn from one sample of a study of T-cell reconstitution after alpha-beta-depleted transplantation in children. TCRdb called the PCR reads again in MiXCR, with one record for every CDR3 protein. The repertoire holds under 750,000 distinct CDR3 sequences, with 20% to 25% as singletons. The sample consisted of PBMCs, mostly from graft donor cells, taken 360 days after TCRalphabeta/CD19-depleted stem cell transplant. Receptors originate from a boy younger than two who had a stem cell transplant for acute myeloid leukemia, so the T cells may come from the graft donor. Each CDR3 is given with its conserved first and last residue. Each record gives: J gene, D gene, V gene, CDR3 protein. The D gene is left open where the match is weak.

J: TRBJ1-1
D: NA
V: TRBV7-9
CDR3: CASSDPPRWANTEAFF

J: TRBJ1-1
D: NA
V: TRBV9
CDR3: CASSVGPDTEAFF

J: TRBJ2-3
D: TRBD2
V: TRBV5-5
CDR3: CASSLTSGGRDTQYF

J: TRBJ1-1
D: TRBD1
V: TRBV11-3
CDR3: CASSDRDRETEAFF

J: TRBJ1-6
D: NA
V: TRBV11-2
CDR3: CASSLRQAFTLHF

J: TRBJ2-5
D: NA
V: TRBV20-1
CDR3: CSARTTPQETQYF

J: TRBJ2-5
D: NA
V: TRBV5-6
CDR3: CASSLDVGLQETQYF

J: TRBJ2-3
D: NA
V: TRBV5-1
CDR3: CASSLGLRTNEDTQYF

J: TRBJ2-3
D: NA
V: TRBV12-5
CDR3: CASGLSSDGTQYF

J: TRBJ2-5
D: NA
V: TRBV20-1
CDR3: CSAREGRGGPPRKTQYF

J: TRBJ2-1
D: TRBD2
V: TRBV28
CDR3: CASSLGYGGDDEQFF

J: TRBJ2-1
D: NA
V: TRBV11-2
CDR3: CASSPPSRFYNEQFF

J: TRBJ2-5
D: TRBD2
V: TRBV28
CDR3: CASSSPGGRKETQYF